This entry concerns a single TCR beta chain. Its target antigen remains unknown. Per-nucleotide qualities are absent, and no much larger clonotype sits a single base away. The CDR3, from cysteine to phenylalanine, totals 14 residues. Just CDR3 DNA is preserved here, 42 bases in frame from base 1. CDR1 is given as SQVTM and CDR2 as ANQGSEA, both from the germline V gene. V and J are truncated by 0 bases and 0 bases respectively, leaving an intervening sequence of 9 bases. Sequencer: Illumina HiSeq 2500. TCR beta libraries were prepared by quantitative 5'-RACE with molecular barcodes. Under the source paper's analysis protocol: To identify disease-linked TCR variants, a new computational method was used, one built on a probabilistic model of VDJ rearrangement. The public reads were reprocessed in TCRdb via fastp at Q25 and MiXCR, keeping in-frame beta chains. Each CDR3 protein appears once, grouped with its most common genes and DNA. The V and J calls here are based on TCRdb, not the publication. Here the sample has 150,000 to 200,000 distinct CDR3 sequences; 10% to 15% occur a single time. The biggest ten clones account for 11% of the sample.

This sample is part of a study of CD8 T cells in ankylosing spondylitis (dated by TCRdb to between 2016 and 2019). About the investigation overall: T cell receptor beta repertoires were profiled in healthy donors and ankylosing spondylitis patients so that disease-linked TCR variants could be found. Samples of peripheral blood were taken, and for ankylosing spondylitis patients, synovial fluid was collected as well. In total, the full study cohort was made up of nearly 110 healthy donors and some 26 ankylosing spondylitis patients. The study at large found these results: Some TCR beta motif variants had previously been reported in synovial fluid and blood of reactive arthritis patients, which suggested common disease-initiation mechanisms. A TCR beta motif made up of several highly homologous amino acid variants appeared to be characteristic of blood from ankylosing spondylitis patients. A CD8+ phenotype was shown by the disease-linked clones, which were found at relatively low frequencies in peripheral blood. According to the report, matched synovial fluid samples from ankylosing spondylitis patients were significantly enriched for the disease-linked clones.

The rearrangement joined TRBV29-1 to TRBJ2-7, and TRBD2 may be the D gene, going by 6 matching bases. The sequenced sample consisted of blood, either unsorted or a sorted T cell fraction (not recorded which). The receptor comes from a female donor with ankylosing spondylitis or in good health (not recorded which). The bases are TGCAGCGTTGAAGAGCCCGGGAGCTCCTACGAGCAGTACTTC. Its protein reads: CSVEEPGSSYEQYF.